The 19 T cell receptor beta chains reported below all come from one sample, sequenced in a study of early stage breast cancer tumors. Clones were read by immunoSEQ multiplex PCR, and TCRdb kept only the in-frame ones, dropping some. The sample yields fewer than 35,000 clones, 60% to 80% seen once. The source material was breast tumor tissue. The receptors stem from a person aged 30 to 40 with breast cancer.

The CDR3 coding sequence is TGCGCCAGCAGCCAAGCCGGGACATCGAACACCGGGGAGCTGTTTTTT. Translating it yields CASSQAGTSNTGELFF. The chain has TRBV4-3 and TRBJ2-2; D possibly corresponds to TRBD1 (6 bases). Germline CDR1 and CDR2: LGHNA and YSLEER. The CDR3 extends over 16 amino acids. V was cut by 1 base and J by 0 bases, with 9 bases left in between.

This chain's CDR3 is CASSLVAGDGTEAFF. DNA of the CDR3: TGTGCCAGCAGCTTGGTCGCAGGGGATGGCACTGAAGCTTTCTTT. The chain has TRBV5-6 and TRBJ1-1, with D tentatively TRBD1 (6 bases). Per the germline V gene, CDR1 is SGHDT and CDR2 is YYEEEE. Trimming stripped 0 bases from V and 4 bases from J, with 13 bases between. The CDR3 consists of 15 residues.

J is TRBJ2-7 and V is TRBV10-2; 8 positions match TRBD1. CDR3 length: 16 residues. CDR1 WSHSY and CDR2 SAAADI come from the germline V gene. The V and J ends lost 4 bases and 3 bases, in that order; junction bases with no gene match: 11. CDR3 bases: TGCGCCAGCAGTGTAAATATAGGGACAGGAGGCTACGAGCAGTACTTC. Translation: CASSVNIGTGGYEQYF.

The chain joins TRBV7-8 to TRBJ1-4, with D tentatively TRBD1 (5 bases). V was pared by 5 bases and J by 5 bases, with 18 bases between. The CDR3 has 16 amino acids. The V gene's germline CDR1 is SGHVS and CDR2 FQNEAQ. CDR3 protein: CASSPGGPNLNEKLFF. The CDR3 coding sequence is TGTGCCAGCAGCCCCGGGGGTCCGAACCTCAATGAAAAACTGTTTTTT.

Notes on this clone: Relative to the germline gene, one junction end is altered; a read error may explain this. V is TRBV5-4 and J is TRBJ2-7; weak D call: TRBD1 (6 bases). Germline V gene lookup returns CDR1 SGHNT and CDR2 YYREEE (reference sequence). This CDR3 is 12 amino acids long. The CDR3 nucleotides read TGTGCCAGCAGCCAAAATCTTGGACAGAGTTGGTTC. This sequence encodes CASSQNLGQSWF.

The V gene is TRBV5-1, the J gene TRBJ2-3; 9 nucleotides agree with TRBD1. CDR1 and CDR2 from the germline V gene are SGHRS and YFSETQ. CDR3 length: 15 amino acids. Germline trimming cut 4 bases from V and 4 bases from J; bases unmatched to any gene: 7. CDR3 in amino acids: CASSEGTGLADTQYF. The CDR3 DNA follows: TGCGCCAGCAGCGAGGGGACAGGGTTGGCAGATACGCAGTATTTT.

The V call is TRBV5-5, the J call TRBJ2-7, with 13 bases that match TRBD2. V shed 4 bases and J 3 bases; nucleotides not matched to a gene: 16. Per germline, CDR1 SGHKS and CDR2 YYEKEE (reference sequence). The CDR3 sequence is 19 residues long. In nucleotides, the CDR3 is TGTGCCAGCAGCCAATCACCGGGACTAGCGGGAAGTAGGGGCTACGAGCAGTACTTC. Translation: CASSQSPGLAGSRGYEQYF.

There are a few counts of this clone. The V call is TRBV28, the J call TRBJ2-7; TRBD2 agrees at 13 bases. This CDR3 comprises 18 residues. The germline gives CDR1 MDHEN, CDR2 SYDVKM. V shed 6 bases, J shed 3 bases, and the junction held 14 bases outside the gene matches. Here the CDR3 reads CASRSSGTSGKVDYEQYF. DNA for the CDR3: TGTGCCAGCAGGTCTTCCGGGACTAGCGGGAAGGTGGACTACGAGCAGTACTTC.

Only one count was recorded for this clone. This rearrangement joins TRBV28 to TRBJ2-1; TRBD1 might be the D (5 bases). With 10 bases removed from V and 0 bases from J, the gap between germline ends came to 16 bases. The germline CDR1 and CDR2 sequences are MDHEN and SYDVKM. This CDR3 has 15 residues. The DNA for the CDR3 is TGTGCCACCTCTCTAGGGGTGAGCTCCTACAATGAGCAGTTCTTC. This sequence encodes CATSLGVSSYNEQFF.

Written as DNA, the CDR3 is TGTGCCAGCAGCTCTAAAGCGGGAGTACGAGAGACCCAGTACTTC. Encoded protein: CASSSKAGVRETQYF. The chain combines TRBV11-2 with TRBJ2-5; 8 bases align to TRBD2. The V gene end was trimmed by 4 bases and the J gene end by 4 bases; junction bases not matched to a gene: 8. Germline CDR1 and CDR2: SGHAT and FQNNGV. The CDR3 is 15 residues long.

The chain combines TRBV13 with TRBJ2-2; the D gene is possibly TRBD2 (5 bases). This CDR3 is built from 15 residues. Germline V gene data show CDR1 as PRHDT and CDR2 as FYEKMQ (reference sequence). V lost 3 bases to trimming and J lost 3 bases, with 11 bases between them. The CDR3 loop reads CASSFRGVDTGELFF. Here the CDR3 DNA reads TGTGCCAGCAGCTTTCGGGGTGTGGACACCGGGGAGCTGTTTTTT.

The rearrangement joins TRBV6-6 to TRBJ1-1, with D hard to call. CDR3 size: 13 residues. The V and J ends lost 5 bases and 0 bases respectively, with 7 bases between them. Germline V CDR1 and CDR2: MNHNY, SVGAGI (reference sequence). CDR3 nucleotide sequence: TGTGCCAGCAGTGCTGAGGTGAACACTGAAGCTTTCTTT. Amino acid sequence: CASSAEVNTEAFF.

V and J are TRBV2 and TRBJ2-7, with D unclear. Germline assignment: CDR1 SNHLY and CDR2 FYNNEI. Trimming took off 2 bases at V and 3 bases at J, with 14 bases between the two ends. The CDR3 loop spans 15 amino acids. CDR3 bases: TGTGCCAGCAGTGAATCTCGATTGAGTCGCTACGAGCAGTACTTC. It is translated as CASSESRLSRYEQYF.

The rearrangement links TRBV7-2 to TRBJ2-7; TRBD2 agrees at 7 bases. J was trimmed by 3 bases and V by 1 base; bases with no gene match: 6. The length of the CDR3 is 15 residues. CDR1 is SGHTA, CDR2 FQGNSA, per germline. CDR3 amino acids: CASSLDASGVYEQYF. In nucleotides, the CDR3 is TGTGCCAGCAGCTTAGACGCTAGCGGAGTCTACGAGCAGTACTTC.

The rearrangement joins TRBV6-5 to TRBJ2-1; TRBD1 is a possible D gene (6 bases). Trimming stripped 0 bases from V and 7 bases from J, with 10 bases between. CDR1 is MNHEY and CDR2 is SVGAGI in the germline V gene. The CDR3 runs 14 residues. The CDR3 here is CASSYSTGSNEQFF. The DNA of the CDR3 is TGTGCCAGCAGTTACTCGACAGGTTCTAATGAGCAGTTCTTC.

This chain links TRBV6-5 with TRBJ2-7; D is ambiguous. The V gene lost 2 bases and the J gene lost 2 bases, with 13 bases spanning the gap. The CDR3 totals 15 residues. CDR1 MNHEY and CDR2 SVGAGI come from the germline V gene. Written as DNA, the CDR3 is TGTGCCAGCAGTTACCAACCGACTGGACCCTACGAGCAGTACTTC. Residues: CASSYQPTGPYEQYF.

The CDR3, as DNA: TGCGCCAGCAGCCTCGGACTAGCGGGACCCACAGATACGCAGTATTTT. Residues: CASSLGLAGPTDTQYF. The chain is built from TRBV5-1 and TRBJ2-3; 12 positions agree with TRBD2. The length of the CDR3 is 16 residues. V shed 4 bases and J 2 bases; nucleotides not matched to a gene: 5. Germline CDR1 reads SGHRS; CDR2 reads YFSETQ.

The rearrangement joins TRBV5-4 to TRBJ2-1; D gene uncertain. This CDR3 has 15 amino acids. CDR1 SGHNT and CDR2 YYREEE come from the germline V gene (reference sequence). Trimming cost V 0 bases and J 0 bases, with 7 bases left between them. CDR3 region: CASSLDESSYNEQFF. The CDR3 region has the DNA TGTGCCAGCAGCTTGGATGAGAGCTCCTACAATGAGCAGTTCTTC.

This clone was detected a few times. Here the CDR3 reads CASSRETTYEQYF. CDR3 coding DNA: TGCGCCAGCAGCCGGGAGACAACCTACGAGCAGTACTTC. The chain employs TRBV5-1 and TRBJ2-7, with D possibly TRBD2 on 6 matching bases. Germline CDR1 and CDR2: SGHRS and YFSETQ. The CDR3 spans 13 residues. With 4 bases removed from V and 2 bases from J, the gap between germline ends came to 10 bases.